Presented here are 21 T cell receptor beta chains from one specimen sequenced in a study of blood T cell repertoires in COVID-19. Sequencing used immunoSEQ multiplex PCR; TCRdb keeps in-frame clones, though not all of them. Seen here are fewer than 350,000 clones, 75% to 90% observed once, and the top ten hold approximately 5%. Sequenced material: PBMCs or T cells enriched from blood (not recorded which). Source of these receptors: a man in his sixties who had recovered from COVID-19.

Concerning this clone: Other DNA sequences in the same sample also yield this CDR3. In nucleotides, the CDR3 is TGTGCCAGCAGTTCTAGCTCCTACAATGAGCAGTTCTTC. Translated: CASSSSSYNEQFF. This rearrangement joins TRBV28 to TRBJ2-1; D gene unclear. Trimming pared 4 bases from V and 0 bases from J, leaving 4 bases between. Germline values: CDR1 MDHEN, CDR2 SYDVKM. The CDR3 totals 13 residues.

This chain joins TRBV9 and TRBJ1-1; TRBD1 matches 8 bases. Germline V gene lookup returns CDR1 SGDLS and CDR2 YYNGEE. The CDR3 is 15 residues long. Trimming cost V 0 bases and J 10 bases; bases outside gene matches: 11. CDR3 nucleotides: TGTGCCAGCAGCGTAGTTGAGACAGGGGCCCTGGGAGCTTTCTTT. Translated, it gives CASSVVETGALGAFF.

This CDR3 is CASSQDHGGWREKLFF. Here the CDR3 DNA reads TGCGCCAGCAGCCAAGATCACGGGGGGTGGCGGGAAAAACTGTTTTTT. The chain employs TRBV4-3 and TRBJ1-4, with D perhaps matching TRBD1 (5 bases). The CDR3 spans 16 residues. The germline V gene has CDR1 LGHNA and CDR2 YSLEER. Trimming took off 0 bases at V and 8 bases at J, with 16 bases between the two ends.

This clone has a single count. The V and J genes are TRBV6-2 or TRBV6-3 and TRBJ2-3; D might be TRBD2 (6 bases). The germline V gene encodes CDR1 MNHEY and CDR2 SVGEGT. The CDR3 runs to 17 residues. Trimming took off 7 bases at V and 1 base at J, with 21 bases between the two ends. The CDR3 reads CASIPRRGVAGTDTQYF. The DNA for the CDR3 is TGTGCCAGCATCCCCCGCAGAGGGGTAGCGGGCACAGATACGCAGTATTTT.

The chain joins TRBV18 to TRBJ2-1; 7 bases match TRBD1. The germline CDR1 and CDR2 sequences are KGHSH and LQKENI. J gave up 5 bases and V 3 bases, and 7 bases lay outside the gene matches. The CDR3 contains 15 residues. The CDR3 reads CASSPGQDPDNEQFF. CDR3 sequence (DNA): TGTGCCAGCTCACCTGGACAGGACCCTGACAATGAGCAGTTCTTC.

This chain links TRBV7-2 with TRBJ1-4; weak D call: TRBD1 (6 bases). The CDR3 spans 16 residues. The germline gives CDR1 SGHTA, CDR2 FQGNSA. Trimming stripped 5 bases from V and 8 bases from J, with 21 bases between. CDR3 loop: CASSASTGYSGEKLFF. The CDR3 DNA is TGTGCCAGCAGCGCATCAACAGGGTACAGTGGGGAAAAACTGTTTTTT.

The V gene is TRBV6-5, the J gene TRBJ2-3; 14 bases are a match to TRBD2. This CDR3 spans 16 amino acids. Germline assignment: CDR1 MNHEY and CDR2 SVGAGI. V trimming: 4 bases; J trimming: 6 bases; junction bases outside the gene matches: 6. CDR3 in DNA: TGTGCCAGCAGTTCTCGGACTAGCGGGAGGCGGGATACGCAGTATTTT. Its translation: CASSSRTSGRRDTQYF.

The V gene is TRBV7-3, the J gene TRBJ2-2; possible D gene TRBD1, 6 bases. The CDR3 has 16 residues. V was clipped by 4 bases and J by 2 bases, with 14 bases between them. Germline V CDR1 and CDR2: SGHTA, FQGTGA. CDR3 sequence: CASSSFRTANTGELFF. The CDR3 bases are TGTGCCAGCAGCTCATTTAGGACAGCCAACACCGGGGAGCTGTTTTTT.

The chain has TRBV7-9 and TRBJ1-1; D gene ambiguous. This CDR3 has 14 residues. Germline CDR1 SEHNR, CDR2 FQNEAQ (reference sequence). Trimming removed 0 bases from V and 5 bases from J, with 10 bases in between. The CDR3 here is CASSLAEGGTEAFF. The CDR3 DNA follows: TGTGCCAGCAGCTTAGCCGAGGGAGGGACTGAAGCTTTCTTT.

The chain combines TRBV7-3 with TRBJ2-1; 7 bases match TRBD1. The germline V gene has CDR1 SGHTA and CDR2 FQGTGA. This CDR3 is 13 amino acids long. The J segment lost 8 bases and the V segment lost 2 bases, leaving 3 bases of the junction unmatched. The CDR3 nucleotides are TGTGCCAGCAGCTTATCCGGGACAGATGAGCAGTTCTTC. Translation: CASSLSGTDEQFF.

The gene calls are TRBV5-1 and TRBJ2-5, with D possibly matching TRBD1 (6 bases). Germline V gene data show CDR1 as SGHRS and CDR2 as YFSETQ. The V gene lost 4 bases and the J gene lost 1 base, with 11 bases spanning the gap. The CDR3 runs 14 residues. The CDR3 DNA reads as TGCGCCAGCAGCGAAGGGACAAGCCAAGAGACCCAGTACTTC. It encodes CASSEGTSQETQYF.

The V and J genes are TRBV4-3 and TRBJ2-7; 9 bases map to TRBD1. The CDR3 has 16 residues. Germline V gives CDR1 LGHNA, CDR2 YSLEER. V shed 2 bases and J 3 bases; nucleotides not matched to a gene: 8. CDR3 DNA sequence: TGCGCCAGCAGCCAAAACCGGGACAGGGTGATCTACGAGCAGTACTTC. It specifies CASSQNRDRVIYEQYF.

The chain couples TRBV5-1 to TRBJ2-3; TRBD2 matches at 10 bases. Trimming removed 0 bases from V and 7 bases from J; junction bases left unmatched: 8. This CDR3 has 16 residues. Per germline, CDR1 SGHRS and CDR2 YFSETQ. CDR3 DNA: TGCGCCAGCAGCTTGGCTAGCGGGAGAAATGGGCATACGCAGTATTTT. Its translation is CASSLASGRNGHTQYF.

This clone was recorded at least ten times. V usage is TRBV24-1 and J usage is TRBJ2-2; D is possibly TRBD2 (6 bases). V shed 4 bases and J shed 4 bases, with 12 bases lying between them. This CDR3 is built from 15 residues. In germline, CDR1 is KGHDR, CDR2 SFDVKD. The CDR3 nucleotides are TGTGCCACCAGTGACTATAGCGGAGGCACCGGGGAGCTGTTTTTT. This codes for CATSDYSGGTGELFF.

J is TRBJ1-2 and V is TRBV21-1; the table's D gene call, TRBD1, was not cross checked with the DNA. TRBV21-1 is designated a pseudogene. The CDR3 has 13 residues. CDR3 region: CASTPCRCYGYTF. Written as DNA, the CDR3 is TGTGCCAGCACCCCGTGCAGGTGCTATGGCTACACCTTC.

V usage is TRBV4-1 and J usage is TRBJ2-2; 7 bases agree with TRBD1. Germline-derived CDR1 and CDR2 are MGHRA and YSYEKL. The trim removed 6 bases at V and 5 bases at J, leaving 9 bases unmatched. The CDR3 has 15 amino acids. The CDR3 loop reads CASSLTGARTGELFF. CDR3 in DNA: TGCGCCAGCAGTCTTACAGGGGCACGGACCGGGGAGCTGTTTTTT.

The gene calls are TRBV2 and TRBJ1-6; D not certain. The CDR3 is 12 residues long. V was cut by 2 bases and J by 12 bases, with 8 bases left in between. Looked up from germline, CDR1 is SNHLY and CDR2 is FYNNEI. The CDR3 sequence is CASSEFAGPLHF. As DNA, the CDR3 is TGTGCCAGCAGTGAATTCGCGGGACCCCTCCACTTT.

The rearrangement links TRBV5-1 to TRBJ2-1; possibly TRBD1 for D (7 bases). The CDR3 sequence is 15 residues long. V was cut by 4 bases and J by 8 bases, with 19 bases left in between. Germline assignment: CDR1 SGHRS and CDR2 YFSETQ. CDR3 in DNA: TGCGCCAGCAGCCCCCTGACAGGGACTGAGGATGAGCAGTTCTTC. Protein: CASSPLTGTEDEQFF.

This rearrangement joins TRBV4-3 to TRBJ1-4; D is uncertain. Germline V gives CDR1 LGHNA, CDR2 YSLEER. The CDR3 runs 15 residues. The V gene lost 1 base and the J gene lost 5 bases, with 11 bases spanning the gap. CDR3 coding DNA: TGCGCCAGCAGCCAAGCAAACAGAGACAATGAAAAACTGTTTTTT. It yields the protein CASSQANRDNEKLFF.

This chain links TRBV5-1 with TRBJ2-7; 11 bases map to TRBD1. The CDR3 covers 16 residues. Germline V gives CDR1 SGHRS, CDR2 YFSETQ. V was pared by 2 bases and J by 3 bases, with 7 bases of the junction left unmatched. The CDR3 DNA sequence: TGCGCCAGCAGCTTTCGGGCCGGGACAGGGGGCTACGAGCAGTACTTC. It yields the protein CASSFRAGTGGYEQYF.

This chain links TRBV2 with TRBJ1-1; 7 nucleotides line up with TRBD1. Trimming removed 8 bases from V and 1 base from J; junction bases left unmatched: 7. From germline, CDR1 is SNHLY and CDR2 FYNNEI. This CDR3 is 14 amino acids long. DNA of the CDR3: TGTGCCAGCTGTAGAGGGGGCGCGAACACTGAAGCTTTCTTT. It specifies CASCRGGANTEAFF.